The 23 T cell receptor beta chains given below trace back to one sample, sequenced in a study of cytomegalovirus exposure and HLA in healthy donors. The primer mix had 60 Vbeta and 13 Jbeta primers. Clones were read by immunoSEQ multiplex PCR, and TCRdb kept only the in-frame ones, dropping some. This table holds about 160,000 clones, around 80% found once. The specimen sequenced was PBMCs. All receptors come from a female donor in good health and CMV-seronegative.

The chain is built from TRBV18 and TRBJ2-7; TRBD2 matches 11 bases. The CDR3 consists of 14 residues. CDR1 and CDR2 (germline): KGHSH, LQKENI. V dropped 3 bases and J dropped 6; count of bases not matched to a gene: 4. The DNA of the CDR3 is TGTGCCAGCTCACCTGTAGCGGGGGGGCGCGAGCAGTACTTC. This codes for CASSPVAGGREQYF.

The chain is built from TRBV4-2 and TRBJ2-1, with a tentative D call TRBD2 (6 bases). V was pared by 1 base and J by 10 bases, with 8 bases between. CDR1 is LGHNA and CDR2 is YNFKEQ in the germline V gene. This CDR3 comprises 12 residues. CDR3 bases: TGTGCCAGCAGCCAAGCGGGACTCGAGCAGTTCTTC. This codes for CASSQAGLEQFF.

CDR3 sequence: CASSPGTEQKLFF. The CDR3 region has the DNA TGTGCCAGCAGCCCCGGGACAGAGCAAAAACTGTTTTTT. This chain joins TRBV7-9 and TRBJ1-4, with 7 bases identical to TRBD1. Germline V gene data show CDR1 as SEHNR and CDR2 as FQNEAQ (reference sequence). CDR3 length: 13 amino acids. V was clipped by 5 bases and J by 9 bases; unmatched bases: 6.

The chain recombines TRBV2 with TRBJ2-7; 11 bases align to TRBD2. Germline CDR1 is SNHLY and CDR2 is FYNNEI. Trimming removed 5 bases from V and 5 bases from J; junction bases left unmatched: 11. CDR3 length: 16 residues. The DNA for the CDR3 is TGTGCCAGCAGTCGATCTAGCGGGGGGCCGCGAAACGAGCAGTACTTC. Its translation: CASSRSSGGPRNEQYF.

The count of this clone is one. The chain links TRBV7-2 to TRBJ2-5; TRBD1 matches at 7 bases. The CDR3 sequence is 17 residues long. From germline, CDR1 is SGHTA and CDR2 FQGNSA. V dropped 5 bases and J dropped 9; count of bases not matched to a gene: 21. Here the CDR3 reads CASSHAPGTDFTRAQYF. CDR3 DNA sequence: TGTGCCAGCAGCCACGCCCCCGGGACAGACTTTACTAGGGCCCAGTACTTC. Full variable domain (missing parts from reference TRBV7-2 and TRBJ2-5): GAGVSQSPSNKVTEKGKDVELRCDPISGHTALYWYRQSLGQGLEFLIYFQGNSAPDKSGLPSDRFSAERTGGSVSTLTIQRTQQEDSAVYLCASSHAPGTDFTRAQYFGPGTRLLVL.

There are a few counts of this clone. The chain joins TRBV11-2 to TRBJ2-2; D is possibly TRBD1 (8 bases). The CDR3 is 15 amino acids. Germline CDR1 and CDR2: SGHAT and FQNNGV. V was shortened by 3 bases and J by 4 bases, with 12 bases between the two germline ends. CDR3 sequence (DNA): TGTGCCAGCAGCTTCAACAGGGGGGGCACCGGGGAGCTGTTTTTT. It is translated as CASSFNRGGTGELFF.

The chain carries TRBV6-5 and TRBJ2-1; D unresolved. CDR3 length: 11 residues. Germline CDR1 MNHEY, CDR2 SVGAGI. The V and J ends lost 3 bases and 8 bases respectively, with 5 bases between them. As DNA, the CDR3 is TGTGCCAGCAGTTATTTAGATGAGCAGTTCTTC. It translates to CASSYLDEQFF.

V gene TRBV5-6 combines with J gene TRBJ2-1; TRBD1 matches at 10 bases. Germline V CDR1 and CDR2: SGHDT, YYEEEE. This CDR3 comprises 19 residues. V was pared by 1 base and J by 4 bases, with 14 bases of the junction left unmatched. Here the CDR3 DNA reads TGTGCCAGCAGCTTGTACGGACAGGGGGAATCTGTCTTTTACAATGAGCAGTTCTTC. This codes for CASSLYGQGESVFYNEQFF.

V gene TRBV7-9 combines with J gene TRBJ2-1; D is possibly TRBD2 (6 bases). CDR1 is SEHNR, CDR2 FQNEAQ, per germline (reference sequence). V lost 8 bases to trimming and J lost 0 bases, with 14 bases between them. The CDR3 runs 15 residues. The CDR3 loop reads CASSGGGSSYNEQFF. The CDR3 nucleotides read TGTGCCAGCTCCGGGGGTGGGAGCTCCTACAATGAGCAGTTCTTC.

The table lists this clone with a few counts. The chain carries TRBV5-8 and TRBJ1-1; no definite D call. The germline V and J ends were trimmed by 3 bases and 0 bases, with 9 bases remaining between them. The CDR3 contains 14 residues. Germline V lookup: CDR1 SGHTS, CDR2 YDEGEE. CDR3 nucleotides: TGTGCCAGCAGCTACGCTCAGATGAACACTGAAGCTTTCTTT. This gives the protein CASSYAQMNTEAFF.

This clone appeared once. CDR3 in DNA: TGTGCCAGCAGTAGGGGGCACGAGCAGTACTTC. Amino acid sequence: CASSRGHEQYF. The chain uses TRBV6-1 and TRBJ2-7; 7 nucleotides match TRBD1. V shed 5 bases and J 5 bases; nucleotides not matched to a gene: 0. Germline V gives CDR1 MNHNS, CDR2 SASEGT. The CDR3 is 11 residues long.

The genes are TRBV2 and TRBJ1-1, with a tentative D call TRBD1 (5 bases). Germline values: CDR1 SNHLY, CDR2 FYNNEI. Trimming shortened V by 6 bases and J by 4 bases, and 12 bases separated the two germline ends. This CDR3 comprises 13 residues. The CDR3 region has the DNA TGTGCCAGCAGACCGCAGGGTATCACTGAAGCTTTCTTT. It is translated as CASRPQGITEAFF.

The CDR3 bases are TGTGCCAGCTCACAACTCCTGACAGGGAACTACGAGCAGTACTTC. This translates into CASSQLLTGNYEQYF. The rearrangement links TRBV18 to TRBJ2-7; 7 positions match TRBD1. This CDR3 region has 15 residues. Germline CDR1 KGHSH, CDR2 LQKENI. The trim removed 4 bases at V and 3 bases at J, leaving 9 bases unmatched.

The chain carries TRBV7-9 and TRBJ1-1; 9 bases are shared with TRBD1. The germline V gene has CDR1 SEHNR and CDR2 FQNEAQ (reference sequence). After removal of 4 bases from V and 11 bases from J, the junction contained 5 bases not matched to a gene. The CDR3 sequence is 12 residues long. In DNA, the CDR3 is TGTGCCAGCAGCTCCGGTACAGGGGGCGCTTTCTTT. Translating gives CASSSGTGGAFF.

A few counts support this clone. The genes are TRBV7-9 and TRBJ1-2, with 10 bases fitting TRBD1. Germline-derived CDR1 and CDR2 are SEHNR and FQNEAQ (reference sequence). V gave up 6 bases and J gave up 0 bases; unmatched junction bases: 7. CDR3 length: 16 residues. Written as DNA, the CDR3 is TGTGCCAGCAGTCGGACAGGGGGAACCGCTAACTATGGCTACACCTTC. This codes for CASSRTGGTANYGYTF.

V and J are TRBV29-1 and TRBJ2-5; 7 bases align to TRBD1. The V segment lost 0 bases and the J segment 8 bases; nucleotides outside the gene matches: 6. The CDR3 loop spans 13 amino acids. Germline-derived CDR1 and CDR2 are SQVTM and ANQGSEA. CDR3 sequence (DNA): TGCAGCGTTGAAGATCGGGCAGGGGGTACCCAGTACTTC. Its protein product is CSVEDRAGGTQYF.

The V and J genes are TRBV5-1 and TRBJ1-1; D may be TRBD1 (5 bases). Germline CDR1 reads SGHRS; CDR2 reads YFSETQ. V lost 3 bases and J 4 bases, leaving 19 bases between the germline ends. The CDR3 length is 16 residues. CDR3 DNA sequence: TGCGCCAGCAGCTCGGACAACAGGTTCGTTGGCACTGAAGCTTTCTTT. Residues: CASSSDNRFVGTEAFF.

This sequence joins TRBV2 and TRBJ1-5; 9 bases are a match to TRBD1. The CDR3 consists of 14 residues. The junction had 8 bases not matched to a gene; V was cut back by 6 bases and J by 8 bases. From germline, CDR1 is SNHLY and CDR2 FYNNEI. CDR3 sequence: CASSDDRGYKPQHF. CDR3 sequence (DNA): TGTGCCAGCAGCGATGACAGGGGGTACAAGCCCCAGCATTTT.

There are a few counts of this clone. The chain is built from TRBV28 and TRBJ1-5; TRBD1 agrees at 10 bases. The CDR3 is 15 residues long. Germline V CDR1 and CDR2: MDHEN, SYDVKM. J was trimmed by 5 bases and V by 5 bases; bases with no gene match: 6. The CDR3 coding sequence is TGTGCCAGCAGTCTCGACAGGGGGCTCTATCAGCCCCAGCATTTT. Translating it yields CASSLDRGLYQPQHF.

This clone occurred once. CDR3 sequence: CASSSWGDYGYTF. CDR3 nucleotides: TGTGCCAGCAGCTCCTGGGGAGACTATGGCTACACCTTC. The chain employs TRBV28 and TRBJ1-2; D call uncertain. The germline CDR1 and CDR2 sequences are MDHEN and SYDVKM. The CDR3 has 13 amino acids. V was trimmed by 6 bases and J by 3 bases, leaving 11 bases between them.

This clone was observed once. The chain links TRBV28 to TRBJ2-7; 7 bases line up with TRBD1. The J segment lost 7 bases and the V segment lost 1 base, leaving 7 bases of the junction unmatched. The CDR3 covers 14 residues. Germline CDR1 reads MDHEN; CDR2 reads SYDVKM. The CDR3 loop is CASSLSRGSVEQYF. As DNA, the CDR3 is TGTGCCAGCAGTTTATCCAGGGGGTCTGTGGAGCAGTACTTC.

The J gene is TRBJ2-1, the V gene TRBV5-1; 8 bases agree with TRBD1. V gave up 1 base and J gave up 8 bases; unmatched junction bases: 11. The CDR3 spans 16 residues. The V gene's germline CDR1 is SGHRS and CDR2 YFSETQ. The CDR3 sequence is CASSLLGQGATYEQFF. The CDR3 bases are TGCGCCAGCAGCTTGCTGGGGCAGGGGGCGACGTATGAGCAGTTCTTC.

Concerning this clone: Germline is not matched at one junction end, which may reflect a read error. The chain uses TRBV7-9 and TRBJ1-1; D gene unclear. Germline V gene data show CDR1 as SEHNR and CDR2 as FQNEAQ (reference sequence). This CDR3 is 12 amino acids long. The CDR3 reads CSSSFMNTEAFF. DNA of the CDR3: TGTTCCAGCAGCTTTATGAACACTGAAGCTTTCTTT. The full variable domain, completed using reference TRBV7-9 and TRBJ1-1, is DTGVSQNPRHKITKRGQNVTFRCDPISEHNRLYWYRQTLGQGPEFLTYFQNEAQLEKSRLLSDRFSAERPKGSFSTLEIQRTEQGDSAMYLCSSSFMNTEAFFGQGTRLTVV.